Listed below are T cell receptor beta chains from one sample, sequenced in a study of T cells in narcolepsy. The data were produced by immunoSEQ multiplex PCR, yet TCRdb's version contains in-frame clones alone and is incomplete. The table lists 30,000 to 40,000 clones, over 65% of them singletons. Sequencing was performed on memory (CD45RA-) CD4+ T cells from blood. The receptors were sampled from a human donor in good health. Both conserved end residues are part of each CDR3. D genes are given only for firm matches. Only part of the rows carry a size: once, few, many, or a class if the clone is expanded.

clone_size j_call d_call v_call cdr3_nt cdr3_aa
- TRBJ2-7 - TRBV2 TGTGCCAGCAGTGACGAAAGACCAATAGCTGGCGGCGAGCAGTACTTC CASSDERPIAGGEQYF
few TRBJ2-5 - TRBV6-1 TGTGCCAGCAGGGATGAGACCCAGTACTTC CASRDETQYF
- TRBJ2-5 - TRBV29-1 TGCAGCGTGAGGTTACAAGAGACCCAGTACTTC CSVRLQETQYF
- TRBJ2-1 TRBD1 TRBV5-1 TGCGCCAGCAGCACTGGGGACAGCTACTACAATGAGCAGTTCTTC CASSTGDSYYNEQFF
- TRBJ2-5 - TRBV6-6 TGTGCCAGCAGTTACTCAACTGTAGCAGAGACCCAGTACTTC CASSYSTVAETQYF
once TRBJ2-4 TRBD2 TRBV27 TGTGCCAGCAGTTCCCTTAGCGGGGGGGCGGAAAACATTCAGTACTTC CASSSLSGGAENIQYF
- TRBJ2-5 - TRBV30 TGTGCCTGGAGGAGGGACGGAGAAGAGACCCAGTACTTC CAWRRDGEETQYF
- TRBJ2-3 TRBD2 TRBV30 TGTGCCTGGAGTCTTAGCGGGAGGGCACCAGATACGCAGTATTTT CAWSLSGRAPDTQYF
few TRBJ1-1 - TRBV6-5 TGTGCCAGCAGTCTCAAGGGCACTGAAGCTTTCTTT CASSLKGTEAFF
- TRBJ1-2 - TRBV19 TGTGCCAGTAGTATCGGCTTGGGCAGGGCTCACGGCTACACCTTC CASSIGLGRAHGYTF
- TRBJ1-2 TRBD1 TRBV6-6 TGTGCCAGCAGTGACCTACAGGGGGCAGAGGGCTACACCTTC CASSDLQGAEGYTF
few TRBJ1-5 - TRBV19 TGTGCCAGTATTAGCCCCTATAGCAATCAGCCCCAGCATTTT CASISPYSNQPQHF
- TRBJ2-3 - TRBV6-5 TGTGCCAGCAGTTACTTGGCACAGGGCACAGATACGCAGTATTTT CASSYLAQGTDTQYF
once TRBJ1-1 TRBD1 TRBV10-3 TGTGCCATCAAGACACAGGGGGCCGCTGAAGCTTTCTTT CAIKTQGAAEAFF
- TRBJ1-1 - TRBV30 TGTGCCTGGAGTCCCTGGGACAATGAAGCTTTCTTT CAWSPWDNEAFF
- TRBJ1-5 TRBD1 TRBV5-5 TGTGCCAGCAGCCAAGGGGACAGCCCGGGTGAGCCCCAGCATTTT CASSQGDSPGEPQHF
- TRBJ2-1 TRBD1 TRBV18 TGTGCCAGCTCACCCGAGACAGGGTTCTCCTACAATGAGCAGTTCTTC CASSPETGFSYNEQFF
- TRBJ2-2 TRBD2 TRBV5-4 TGTGCCAGCAGCCCGGCGGGACTAGGGGTTGTGGCGGGGGAGCTGTTTTTT CASSPAGLGVVAGELFF
- TRBJ1-1 TRBD1 TRBV28 TGTGCCAGCAGTTCCTCTAAGGGGGCGATTTTGGACACTGAAGCTTTCTTT CASSSSKGAILDTEAFF
- TRBJ2-5 TRBD2 TRBV25-1 TGTGCCAGCATGAAGCGGGGGACCTCGGAGACCCAGTACTTC CASMKRGTSETQYF
- TRBJ1-5 - TRBV28 TGTGCCAGCAGTTTTACCCAGGGTTACAATCAGCCCCAGCATTTT CASSFTQGYNQPQHF
few TRBJ2-7 - TRBV7-9 TGTGCCAGCAGCTTAGCGCGGGGGCACTACGAGCAGTACTTC CASSLARGHYEQYF